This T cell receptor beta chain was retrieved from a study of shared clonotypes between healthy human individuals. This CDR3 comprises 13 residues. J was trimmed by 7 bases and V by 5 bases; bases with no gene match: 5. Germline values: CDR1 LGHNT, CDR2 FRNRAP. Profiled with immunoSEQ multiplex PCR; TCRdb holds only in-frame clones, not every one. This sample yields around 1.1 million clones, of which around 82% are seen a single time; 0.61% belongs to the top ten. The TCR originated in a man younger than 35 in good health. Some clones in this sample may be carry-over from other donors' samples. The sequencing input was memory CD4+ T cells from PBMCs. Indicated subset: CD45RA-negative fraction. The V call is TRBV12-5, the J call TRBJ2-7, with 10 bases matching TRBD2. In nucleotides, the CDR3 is TGTGCTAGTGGTCCTAGCGGGAGTAAAGAGCAGTACTTC. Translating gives CASGPSGSKEQYF.